This T cell receptor beta chain was captured by sequencing in a study of shared clonotypes between healthy human individuals. Per the germline V gene, CDR1 is SGDLS and CDR2 is YYNGEE. The CDR3 spans 16 residues. V was clipped by 3 bases and J by 3 bases; unmatched bases: 9. Several immunoSEQ plates held equal portions of the genomic DNA taken from each subset. Only in-frame clones appear in the TCRdb table, and some are missing; sequencing was by immunoSEQ multiplex PCR. Of around 2.1 million clones in the sample, under 95% are singletons; the top ten hold 1.5% to 2%. Naive CD8 cells lacked CD45RO and underwent positive selection for CCR7, leaving out terminally differentiated effector memory CD45RA+ cells. Study results and caveats: Estimated clonotype richness was generally higher in naive than memory subsets. Among several donors, roughly 5.4% of naive CD4 clonotypes were found in common.

Worth noting for this clone: What it binds is not known.

The receptor's source is a man younger than 35 in good health. Some clones in this sample may be carry-over from other donors' samples. V usage is TRBV9 and J usage is TRBJ2-3; TRBD1 agrees at 8 bases. Material for sequencing was naive CD8+ T cells from PBMCs. The CDR3 loop reads CASSAQGALRTDTQYF. As DNA, the CDR3 is TGTGCCAGCAGCGCCCAGGGGGCGCTAAGGACAGATACGCAGTATTTT.